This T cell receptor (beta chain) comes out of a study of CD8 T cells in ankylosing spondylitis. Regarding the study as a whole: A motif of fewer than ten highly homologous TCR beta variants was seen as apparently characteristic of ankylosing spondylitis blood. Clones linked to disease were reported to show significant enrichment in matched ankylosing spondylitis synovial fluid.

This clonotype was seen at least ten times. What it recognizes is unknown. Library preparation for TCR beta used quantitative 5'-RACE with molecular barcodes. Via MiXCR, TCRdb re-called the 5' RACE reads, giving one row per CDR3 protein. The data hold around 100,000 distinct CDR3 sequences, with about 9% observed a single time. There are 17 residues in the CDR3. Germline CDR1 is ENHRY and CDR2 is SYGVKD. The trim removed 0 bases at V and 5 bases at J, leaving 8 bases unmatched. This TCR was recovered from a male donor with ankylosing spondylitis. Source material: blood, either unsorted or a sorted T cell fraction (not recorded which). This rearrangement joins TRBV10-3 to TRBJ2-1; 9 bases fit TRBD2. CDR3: CAISESRASGDHNEQFF. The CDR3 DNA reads TGTGCCATCAGTGAGTCAAGGGCTAGCGGGGACCACAATGAGCAGTTCTTC.